These T cell receptor beta chains were read from a single sample in a study of OX40 agonist ivuxolimab in advanced cancers. Measured with immunoSEQ multiplex PCR; TCRdb has only the in-frame clones, and not every one. Of some 54,000 clones listed, about 88% are singletons. The sequencing used CD4+ or CD8+ T cells sorted from blood, collected in a trial of the OX40 agonist ivuxolimab. These TCRs come from an adult with an advanced solid tumor such as melanoma, head and neck, liver or kidney cancer. The CDR3 runs from the conserved cysteine through the conserved F or W. The D gene is left open where the match is weak. Clone size, where shown, is once, few, many, or a class for clones that have expanded.

j_call | d_call | clone_size | v_call | cdr3_aa | cdr3_nt
TRBJ1-2 | . | . | TRBV29-1 | CSVAQVHYGYTF | TGCAGCGTTGCACAGGTACACTATGGCTACACCTTC
TRBJ2-7 | TRBD1 | . | TRBV6-5 | CASSPTGNNYEQYF | TGTGCCAGCAGCCCGACAGGGAATAACTACGAGCAGTACTTC
TRBJ1-3 | . | . | TRBV7-9 | CASSSPGGVGNTIYF | TGTGCCAGCAGCTCCCCGGGCGGGGTCGGAAACACCATATATTTT
TRBJ2-2 | TRBD2 | . | TRBV5-5 | CASSISGGNTGELFF | TGTGCCAGCAGCATTAGCGGGGGAAACACCGGGGAGCTGTTTTTT
TRBJ1-1 | . | . | TRBV30 | CAWSSQGTTEAFF | TGTGCCTGGAGTTCCCAGGGGACCACTGAAGCTTTCTTT
TRBJ2-3 | . | . | TRBV7-2 | CASSPPWDSRNTDTQYF | TGTGCCAGCAGCCCGCCGTGGGACTCAAGGAACACAGATACGCAGTATTTT
TRBJ2-4 | . | . | TRBV4-2 | CASRQYVGGAGENIQYF | TGTGCCAGCAGACAATACGTAGGGGGGGCAGGGGAAAACATTCAGTACTTC
TRBJ2-7 | . | . | TRBV7-2 | CASTTYTGYEQYF | TGTGCCAGCACCACTTATACCGGCTACGAGCAGTACTTC
TRBJ1-2 | . | . | TRBV6-1 | CATRSYGYTF | TGTGCCACCAGGTCTTATGGCTACACCTTC
TRBJ1-2 | . | . | TRBV29-1 | CSVEEIERRESTNYGYTF | TGCAGCGTTGAAGAAATAGAGCGAAGGGAGTCAACTAACTATGGCTACACCTTC
TRBJ2-3 | . | . | TRBV5-4 | CASMDYTDTQYF | TGTGCCAGCATGGACTACACAGATACGCAGTATTTT
TRBJ1-5 | TRBD1 | . | TRBV18 | CASSPLLLQGESQPQHF | TGTGCCAGCTCACCCCTGCTACTACAGGGGGAATCACAGCCCCAGCATTTT
TRBJ2-7 | TRBD2 | . | TRBV5-6 | CASSKAGLGPYEQYF | TGTGCCAGCAGCAAAGCGGGGTTAGGTCCCTACGAGCAGTACTTC
TRBJ2-5 | . | . | TRBV27 | CASSLSTGAVTQYF | TGTGCCAGCAGTTTATCGACCGGGGCCGTAACCCAGTACTTC
TRBJ1-1 | . | . | TRBV4-1 | CASAGTLNTEAFF | TGCGCCAGCGCCGGGACACTTAACACTGAAGCTTTCTTT
TRBJ2-5 | . | . | TRBV30 | CAWSEGAGREETQYF | TGTGCCTGGAGTGAGGGTGCAGGGAGAGAAGAGACCCAGTACTTC
TRBJ1-1 | . | . | TRBV19 | CARGGPLNTEAFF | TGTGCCAGGGGGGGACCGCTGAACACTGAAGCTTTCTTT
TRBJ2-2 | TRBD2 | once | TRBV7-9 | CASSYSGLAGGPSTGELFF | TGTGCCAGCAGCTATTCGGGACTAGCGGGGGGCCCCAGCACCGGGGAGCTGTTTTTT
TRBJ2-1 | . | . | TRBV7-9 | CASSLADGGSDEQFF | TGTGCCAGCAGCTTAGCGGACGGGGGATCCGATGAGCAGTTCTTC
TRBJ1-4 | TRBD1 | . | TRBV27 | CASSLTGGNEKLFF | TGTGCCAGCAGTTTGACAGGGGGAAATGAAAAACTGTTTTTT
TRBJ2-7 | . | medium-sized | TRBV19 | CASSIESSDYEQYF | TGTGCCAGTAGTATAGAAAGCTCAGATTACGAGCAGTACTTC
TRBJ1-5 | . | . | TRBV7-9 | CASADGYSNQPQHF | TGTGCCAGCGCCGACGGGTATAGCAATCAGCCCCAGCATTTT
TRBJ1-1 | . | few | TRBV27 | CASSFLGVGEAFF | TGTGCCAGCAGTTTTCTCGGGGTCGGTGAAGCTTTCTTT
TRBJ2-1 | TRBD2 | once | TRBV30 | CAWWGGSEQFF | TGTGCCTGGTGGGGAGGGAGTGAGCAGTTCTTC
TRBJ1-1 | . | once | TRBV12-5 | CATAEGDTEAFF | TGTGCTACGGCGGAGGGCGACACTGAAGCTTTCTTT
TRBJ2-1 | . | . | TRBV18 | CASSPPGTSYNEQFF | TGTGCCAGCTCACCACCTGGTACTTCCTACAATGAGCAGTTCTTC
TRBJ1-1 | . | few | TRBV19 | CASSMEISVPEAFF | TGTGCCAGTAGTATGGAGATAAGTGTCCCTGAAGCTTTCTTT
TRBJ1-2 | TRBD1 | . | TRBV7-9 | CASSLTDRFYFGYTF | TGTGCCAGCAGCTTAACGGACAGGTTTTATTTTGGCTACACCTTC
TRBJ1-2 | TRBD1 | . | TRBV30 | CAWSVFQGALHGYTF | TGTGCCTGGAGTGTATTCCAGGGGGCGCTTCATGGCTACACCTTC
TRBJ1-2 | . | . | TRBV27 | CASSLWTGYGYTF | TGTGCCAGCAGTTTATGGACCGGATATGGCTACACCTTC
TRBJ2-7 | TRBD2 | . | TRBV4-1 | CASSQLAGGTYEQYF | TGCGCCAGCAGCCAACTAGCGGGGGGGACGTACGAGCAGTACTTC
TRBJ1-2 | TRBD1 | once | TRBV2 | CASSDPLHRGDIYTF | TGTGCCAGCAGTGACCCGCTTCACAGGGGGGATATCTACACCTTC
TRBJ1-2 | . | . | TRBV7-2 | CASSSNLLPNYGYTF | TGTGCCAGCAGCTCCAATCTGCTACCTAACTATGGCTACACCTTC
TRBJ2-7 | TRBD1 | . | TRBV5-1 | CASSSGTGESYEQYF | TGCGCCAGCAGCTCGGGGACAGGGGAATCCTACGAGCAGTACTTC
TRBJ1-1 | . | . | TRBV4-1 | CASSQDRGLAEAFF | TGCGCCAGCAGCCAAGATCGAGGGTTAGCTGAAGCTTTCTTT
TRBJ2-7 | TRBD1 | . | TRBV29-1 | CSTTGDPGWEQYF | TGCAGCACTACAGGGGATCCGGGTTGGGAGCAGTACTTC
TRBJ1-1 | . | few | TRBV30 | CAWRKPGNTEAFF | TGTGCCTGGAGGAAACCTGGGAACACTGAAGCTTTCTTT
TRBJ2-1 | . | . | TRBV28 | CASSLRETYNEQFF | TGTGCCAGCAGTTTAAGGGAAACCTACAATGAGCAGTTCTTC
TRBJ2-2 | TRBD1 | . | TRBV5-1 | CASSLADRETGELFF | TGCGCCAGCAGCTTGGCCGACAGGGAAACCGGGGAGCTGTTTTTT
TRBJ2-7 | . | . | TRBV14 | CASSPHTAPSYEQYF | TGTGCCAGCAGCCCCCATACAGCGCCTTCCTACGAGCAGTACTTC
TRBJ2-2 | . | . | TRBV2 | CASTGGGAGELFF | TGTGCCAGCACGGGGGGCGGGGCCGGGGAGCTGTTTTTT
TRBJ2-5 | TRBD2 | . | TRBV28 | CASSETGLAAQETQYF | TGTGCCAGCAGCGAAACGGGACTAGCGGCACAAGAGACCCAGTACTTC
TRBJ1-6 | TRBD1 | medium-sized | TRBV27 | CASSIRGNSPLHF | TGTGCCAGCAGCATCAGGGGGAATTCACCCCTCCACTTT
TRBJ2-3 | . | . | TRBV7-3 | CASSLLEGPTDTQYF | TGTGCCAGCAGCTTATTGGAGGGACCAACAGATACGCAGTATTTT
TRBJ2-5 | TRBD2 | . | TRBV6-5 | CASSPLAGGGETQYF | TGTGCCAGCAGTCCACTAGCGGGGGGTGGGGAGACCCAGTACTTC
TRBJ1-5 | . | . | TRBV2 | CASRGRLGENQPQHF | TGTGCCTCCCGCGGACGGCTTGGAGAGAATCAGCCCCAGCATTTT
TRBJ2-2 | TRBD2 | . | TRBV4-3 | CASSQDELADTGELFF | TGCGCCAGCAGCCAAGATGAACTAGCGGATACCGGGGAGCTGTTTTTT
TRBJ2-7 | TRBD1 | few | TRBV30 | CAWSVGRGRESYEQYF | TGTGCCTGGAGTGTCGGTAGGGGGCGAGAATCCTACGAGCAGTACTTC
TRBJ2-3 | TRBD2 | . | TRBV5-1 | CASSPGPLAGADTQYF | TGCGCCAGCAGCCCCGGGCCCCTAGCGGGGGCGGATACGCAGTATTTT
TRBJ2-7 | . | . | TRBV6-5 | CASSYGGNSHEQYF | TGTGCCAGCAGTTACGGGGGTAATTCCCACGAGCAGTACTTC
TRBJ2-4 | . | . | TRBV11-2 | CASSLKSGWSTAGIQYF | TGTGCCAGCAGCTTAAAGTCGGGGTGGTCCACAGCGGGCATTCAGTACTTC
TRBJ2-3 | TRBD2 | . | TRBV30 | CAWSVTSGGADTQYF | TGTGCCTGGAGTGTGACTAGCGGGGGGGCAGATACGCAGTATTTT
TRBJ2-7 | . | . | TRBV7-9 | CASKASALPGYEQYF | TGTGCCAGCAAAGCCAGTGCTCTTCCTGGCTACGAGCAGTACTTC